The clone carrying this T cell receptor (beta chain) was seen only a few times. This sample's TCRbeta library carried unique molecular identifier barcodes. TCRdb redid the calling of the PCR reads with MiXCR, one entry per CDR3 protein. This table has around 200,000 distinct CDR3 sequences, about 9.2% appearing once. This specimen belongs to a study of T-cell reconstitution after alpha-beta-depleted transplantation in children. Germline V gene lookup returns CDR1 SGHRS and CDR2 YFSETQ. This CDR3 region has 14 residues. V lost 4 bases to trimming and J lost 2 bases; unmatched junction nucleotides: 2. The chain uses TRBV5-1 and TRBJ2-1, with TRBD2 matching 8 bases. The receptor was isolated from a human donor who donated a stem cell graft to a child with acute lymphoblastic leukemia. The sequences come from PBMCs from the stem cell graft donor, collected from the stem cell graft. The CDR3 DNA reads as TGCGCCAGCAGCCCGGGGGGGACCTACAATGAGCAGTTCTTC. Its translation is CASSPGGTYNEQFF.